The 10 T cell receptor beta chains listed next were all sequenced from one sample in a study of Graves' ophthalmopathy and Graves' hyperthyroidism. RNA transcripts provided the template for amplifying TCR beta CDR3 regions. An opening RT-PCR round employed HTBI primers and preceded a second-round multiplex PCR. MiXCR was run by TCRdb on the multiplex PCR reads, yielding one entry per CDR3 protein. The profile shows 52,000 or so distinct CDR3 sequences, more than 40% of them singletons. The specimen was peripheral blood. Receptors originate from an adult woman with Graves' ophthalmopathy.

With respect to this clonotype: Its ends do not fully match the called genes, so a read error is possible. The rearrangement joins TRBV14 to TRBJ2-7; tentatively, D is TRBD2 (6 bases). CDR3 size: 13 residues. The V gene's germline CDR1 is SGHDN and CDR2 FVKESK. CDR3 nucleotides: TGCGCCAGCAGCGTCCAGACAGCGGGCGAGCAGTACTTC. As protein: CASSVQTAGEQYF.

This clonotype showed up many times. This rearrangement joins TRBV15 to TRBJ2-2; D is possibly TRBD1 (5 bases). CDR1 is LNHNV, CDR2 YYDKDF, per germline (reference sequence). This CDR3 region has 15 residues. The V end lost 0 bases, the J end lost 4 bases, and 9 bases lay between the germline ends. CDR3 nucleotide sequence: TGTGCCACCAGCAGAGACAGGGTAACCACCGGGGAGCTGTTTTTT. It specifies CATSRDRVTTGELFF.

This clonotype was observed at least ten times. Relative to the germline gene, one junction end is altered; a read error may explain this. The chain is built from TRBV7-7 and TRBJ2-3; 8 positions agree with TRBD2. From germline, CDR1 is SSHAT and CDR2 FNYEAQ (reference sequence). The CDR3 contains 15 residues. The chain's CDR3 is CASSYSWTSSNTQYF. The DNA of the CDR3 is TGTGCTAGCAGCTATTCATGGACTAGCTCAAATACGCAGTATTTT.

The chain carries TRBV14 and TRBJ1-1, with D unresolved. The length of the CDR3 is 12 residues. V lost 4 bases, J lost 3 bases, and 6 bases lay in between. Germline values: CDR1 SGHDN, CDR2 FVKESK. As DNA, the CDR3 is TGTGCCAGCAGCCTCGGGTACACTGAAGCTTTCTTT. Translating it yields CASSLGYTEAFF.

This CDR3 reads CASSLDRGGDTQYF. The CDR3, as DNA: TGTGCCAGCAGCTTAGATCGGGGAGGAGATACGCAGTATTTT. The V and J genes are TRBV7-2 and TRBJ2-3; a possible D gene is TRBD2 (6 bases). Germline CDR1 and CDR2: SGHTA and FQGNSA. Trimming removed 1 base from V and 5 bases from J, with 10 bases in between. The CDR3 contains 14 residues.

There are many counts of this clonotype. For the CDR3, the DNA is TGTGCCAGCAGCAGAACAACAACCTATGGCTACACCTTC. Encoded protein: CASSRTTTYGYTF. V gene TRBV7-2 combines with J gene TRBJ1-2; D is ambiguous. Trimming stripped 5 bases from V and 4 bases from J, with 11 bases between. Germline assignment: CDR1 SGHTA and CDR2 FQGNSA. The CDR3 sequence is 13 residues long.

This clonotype showed up just once. Given a much more abundant clone one base away, this may be a read error. The chain is built from TRBV7-3 and TRBJ2-1; 7 nucleotides agree with TRBD2. Germline V lookup: CDR1 SGHTA, CDR2 FQGTGA. This CDR3 spans 14 amino acids. The CDR3 DNA follows: TGTGCCAGCAGCCAAGCGGGGAGATACAATGAGCAGTCCTTC. This codes for CASSQAGRYNEQSF.

This clonotype was picked up many times. This rearrangement joins TRBV5-8 to TRBJ2-1; 10 bases map to TRBD2. CDR1 and CDR2 from the germline V gene are SGHTS and YDEGEE. The CDR3 loop spans 15 amino acids. After removal of 5 bases from V and 7 bases from J, the junction contained 9 bases not matched to a gene. DNA for the CDR3: TGTGCCAGCAGTTTAGCGGGAGGCCAGGGGAATGAGCAGTTCTTC. Amino acids: CASSLAGGQGNEQFF.

A remark on this clonotype: Without the conserved terminal phenylalanine or tryptophan, this CDR3 likely stems from a read error. It is unclear where the CDR3 begins or ends on the DNA, so no DNA is shown, and the CDR3 is as TCRdb lists it. The chain employs TRBV7-9 and TRBJ2-6; TRBD1 reflects the table's D call only, with no check against the DNA. Germline lookup yields CDR1 SEHNR and CDR2 FQNEAQ (reference sequence). The CDR3 contains 10 residues when both ends are counted. CDR3: CASSSTGIVA.

The J gene is TRBJ2-2, the V gene TRBV5-6; weak D call: TRBD1 (6 bases). This CDR3 is 14 amino acids long. V shed 2 bases and J shed 9 bases, with 14 bases lying between them. Germline V lookup: CDR1 SGHDT, CDR2 YYEEEE. CDR3 sequence reads: CASSFGGWRWELFF. In DNA, the CDR3 is TGTGCCAGCAGCTTTGGGGGCTGGAGGTGGGAGCTGTTTTTT.